Listed here are 24 T cell receptor beta chains from one sample, sequenced in a study of T cells in Graves' hyperthyroidism and ophthalmopathy. TCR beta CDR3 regions were amplified from RNA transcripts. Using the HTBI primer set, a first-round RT-PCR was run on the TCR CDR3. One entry per CDR3 protein, called by TCRdb with MiXCR from the multiplex PCR reads. Of roughly 650,000 distinct CDR3 sequences in the sample, roughly 16% were seen once. Sequenced material: blood. These TCRs come from a woman aged 40-49 years with Graves' ophthalmopathy.

This clonotype was recorded many times. The rearrangement uses TRBV12-3 or TRBV12-4 and TRBJ2-3; D tentatively fits TRBD1 or TRBD2 (6 bases each). The CDR3 sequence is 17 residues long. Trimming pared 6 bases from V and 0 bases from J, leaving 19 bases between. CDR3 sequence (DNA): TGTGCCAGCAGCAAGGGGGTGGCGGGACGGAGCACAGATACGCAGTATTTT. Amino acid sequence: CASSKGVAGRSTDTQYF.

V is TRBV7-6 and J is TRBJ2-7; possibly TRBD2 for D (6 bases). V was trimmed by 6 bases and J by 2 bases, leaving 11 bases between them. The CDR3 totals 13 residues. Germline loops: CDR1 SGHVS, CDR2 FNYEAQ. The CDR3 loop reads CASSLGEAYEQYF. The CDR3 bases are TGTGCCAGCAGTTTGGGGGAGGCCTACGAGCAGTACTTC.

The chain combines TRBV20-1 with TRBJ1-5; no firm D call. Per the germline V gene, CDR1 is DFQATT and CDR2 is SNEGSKA (reference sequence). CDR3 size: 11 residues. The ends were cut back, 7 bases at V and 3 bases at J, with 7 bases in the middle. CDR3 nucleotides: TGCAGTGTTGGAAACAATCAGCCCCAGCATTTT. This translates into CSVGNNQPQHF.

This clonotype occurred a few times. The V call is TRBV28, the J call TRBJ2-7; tentatively, D is TRBD1 (5 bases). CDR3 length: 13 residues. Deletions cut 7 bases from V and 2 bases from J, with 12 bases between. Germline V CDR1 and CDR2: MDHEN, SYDVKM. The DNA of the CDR3 is TGTGCCAGCAATAACCAGGGAACCTACGAGCAGTACTTC. This codes for CASNNQGTYEQYF.

This rearrangement joins TRBV12-3 or TRBV12-4 to TRBJ2-7, with 10 bases identical to TRBD1. V lost 1 base, J lost 2 bases, and 2 bases stayed unmatched. This CDR3 spans 15 amino acids. The CDR3 loop reads CASSLGTGGTYEQYF. As DNA, the CDR3 is TGTGCCAGCAGTTTAGGGACAGGGGGGACCTACGAGCAGTACTTC.

For this clonotype: This may stem from a read error, because a much larger clone lies one nucleotide away. The V call is TRBV6-5, the J call TRBJ1-1, with a possible D match to TRBD1 (6 bases). The CDR3 loop spans 11 amino acids. The germline V gene has CDR1 MNHEY and CDR2 SVGAGI. CDR3 residues: CASSYSGAALF. The CDR3 DNA is TGTGCCAGCAGTTACTCGGGGGCCGCTCTCTTT.

The rearrangement uses TRBV9 and TRBJ2-3, with a weak D call TRBD2 (6 bases). The CDR3 covers 15 residues. The V gene's germline CDR1 is SGDLS and CDR2 YYNGEE. V gave up 5 bases and J gave up 1 base, with 14 bases separating them. Here the CDR3 DNA reads TGTGCCAGCAGGAAATTCGGGGGAGGCACAGATACGCAGTATTTT. As protein: CASRKFGGGTDTQYF.

V is TRBV4-1 and J is TRBJ2-1; D gene ambiguous. The ends were cut back, 1 base at V and 6 bases at J, with 10 bases in the middle. Looked up from germline, CDR1 is MGHRA and CDR2 is YSYEKL. The CDR3 runs to 14 residues. The CDR3 loop is CASSQATVRNEQFF. DNA for the CDR3: TGCGCCAGCAGCCAAGCGACGGTGCGCAATGAGCAGTTCTTC.

This clonotype was counted ten times or more. The CDR3 DNA is TGTGCCAGCAGTTTCGGTGGCACCGGTGAAGCTTTCTTT. Translation: CASSFGGTGEAFF. J is TRBJ1-1 and V is TRBV12-3 or TRBV12-4; D remains ambiguous. V shed 3 bases and J shed 7 bases, with 12 bases lying between them. The CDR3 has 13 residues.

This clonotype has ten or more counts. This CDR3 is CASSQFVEQFF. CDR3 coding DNA: TGTGCCAGCAGCCAGTTCGTTGAGCAGTTCTTC. The chain employs TRBV2 and TRBJ2-1, with no clear D. The CDR3 is 11 residues long. V lost 6 bases to trimming and J lost 9 bases, with 9 bases between them. CDR1 and CDR2 (germline): SNHLY, FYNNEI. Based on the CDR3 plus reference TRBV2 and TRBJ2-1, the full variable domain is EPEVTQTPSHQVTQMGQEVILRCVPISNHLYFYWYRQILGQKVEFLVSFYNNEISEKSEIFDDQFSVERPDGSNFTLKIRSTKLEDSAMYFCASSQFVEQFFGPGTRLTVL.

The rearrangement links TRBV3-1 to TRBJ2-3; maybe TRBD2 (6 bases). The CDR3 sequence is 17 residues long. CDR1 is LGHDT and CDR2 is YNNKEL in the germline V gene (reference sequence). The ends were cut back, 0 bases at V and 4 bases at J, with 17 bases in the middle. DNA of the CDR3: TGTGCCAGCAGCCAAGATCAACGGAGGAGGGAGTCAGATACGCAGTATTTT. Encoded protein: CASSQDQRRRESDTQYF.

V is TRBV7-6 and J is TRBJ2-3; 7 nucleotides agree with TRBD1. J was trimmed by 5 bases and V by 0 bases; bases with no gene match: 8. The CDR3 covers 16 residues. Looked up from germline, CDR1 is SGHVS and CDR2 is FNYEAQ. The CDR3 DNA sequence: TGTGCCAGCAGCTTAGCGTCAGGGGGAGTAGGAGATACGCAGTATTTT. This encodes CASSLASGGVGDTQYF.

This clonotype was counted at least ten times. The J gene is TRBJ1-1, the V gene TRBV30; 8 bases match TRBD1. The V gene end was trimmed by 5 bases and the J gene end by 0 bases; junction bases not matched to a gene: 5. The CDR3 loop spans 14 amino acids. Germline V gene data show CDR1 as GTSNPN and CDR2 as SVGIG (reference sequence). CDR3 amino acids: CAWVEQGVNTEAFF. The CDR3 bases are TGTGCCTGGGTAGAACAGGGGGTGAACACTGAAGCTTTCTTT.

At least ten counts were recorded for this clonotype. The chain couples TRBV29-1 to TRBJ2-1; the D call may be TRBD1 or TRBD2 (5 bases each). CDR1 is SQVTM and CDR2 is ANQGSEA in the germline V gene. The germline V and J ends were trimmed by 1 base and 4 bases, with 17 bases remaining between them. The CDR3 is 16 residues long. CDR3 amino acids: CSVEGSKKGPYNEQFF. The CDR3 DNA reads TGCAGCGTTGAAGGGAGTAAAAAGGGACCTTACAATGAGCAGTTCTTC.

The V and J genes are TRBV10-3 and TRBJ1-5, with D unresolved. CDR1 is ENHRY and CDR2 is SYGVKD in the germline V gene. The CDR3 extends over 16 amino acids. Trimming pared 0 bases from V and 2 bases from J, leaving 11 bases between. The DNA for the CDR3 is TGTGCCATCAGTGAGTCTTCCGGGAAGGGCAATCAGCCCCAGCATTTT. Translating it yields CAISESSGKGNQPQHF.

This clonotype has ten or more counts. The chain employs TRBV7-2 and TRBJ2-7, with 7 bases fitting TRBD1. CDR1 is SGHTA and CDR2 is FQGNSA in the germline V gene. This CDR3 has 15 residues. J lost 6 bases, V lost 1 base, and 9 bases had no gene match. DNA of the CDR3: TGTGCCAGCAGCTTAGATCAGGGGGAGTTCCGCGAGCAGTACTTC. Protein sequence: CASSLDQGEFREQYF.

This clonotype was picked up a small number of times. The V gene is TRBV5-8, the J gene TRBJ2-1; TRBD2 matches at 13 bases. The CDR3 spans 16 residues. Germline loops: CDR1 SGHTS, CDR2 YDEGEE. Trimming took 3 bases from V and 4 from J; bases not matched to a gene: 4. CDR3 sequence (DNA): TGTGCCAGCAGCTCTTGGACTAGCGGGGGTTACAATGAGCAGTTCTTC. It encodes CASSSWTSGGYNEQFF.

J is TRBJ2-1 and V is TRBV14; possibly TRBD1 for D (6 bases). V was trimmed by 4 bases and J by 13 bases, leaving 17 bases between them. The CDR3 is made up of 13 amino acids. In germline, CDR1 is SGHDN, CDR2 FVKESK. In DNA, the CDR3 is TGTGCCAGCAGCCGGCTCACAGGGTATGTTCAGTTCTTC. Translating gives CASSRLTGYVQFF.

A few counts support this clonotype. The V call is TRBV5-1, the J call TRBJ1-1; 7 bases are a match to TRBD1. This CDR3 is built from 16 residues. Germline CDR1 reads SGHRS; CDR2 reads YFSETQ. V shed 0 bases and J 4 bases; nucleotides not matched to a gene: 9. In DNA form, the CDR3 reads TGCGCCAGCAGCTTGGACGCGGGACAGATAAGCACTGAAGCTTTCTTT. This sequence encodes CASSLDAGQISTEAFF.

This clonotype was observed a few times. V and J are TRBV5-1 and TRBJ2-2, with 8 bases identical to TRBD2. Trimming removed 3 bases from V and 7 bases from J; junction bases left unmatched: 5. This CDR3 spans 14 amino acids. Germline lookup yields CDR1 SGHRS and CDR2 YFSETQ. As DNA, the CDR3 is TGCGCCAGCAGCTCGGGGGGGAACGTCGGGGAGCTGTTTTTT. It specifies CASSSGGNVGELFF.

The rearrangement links TRBV11-1 to TRBJ2-7; TRBD2 matches at 10 bases. This CDR3 spans 13 amino acids. V lost 5 bases, J lost 6 bases, and 4 bases stayed unmatched. Germline CDR1 and CDR2: SGHAT and FQDESV (reference sequence). The CDR3 DNA reads TGTGCCAGCAGCGGGACTAGCGTCCGCGAGCAGTACTTC. Its translation is CASSGTSVREQYF. Based on the CDR3 plus reference TRBV11-1 and TRBJ2-7, the full variable domain is EAEVAQSPRYKITEKSQAVAFWCDPISGHATLYWYRQILGQGPELLVQFQDESVVDDSQLPKDRFSAERLKGVDSTLKIQPAELGDSAMYLCASSGTSVREQYFGPGTRLTVT.

The V and J genes are TRBV15 and TRBJ2-3; no reliable D call. The V and J ends lost 2 bases and 1 base respectively, with 13 bases between them. From germline, CDR1 is LNHNV and CDR2 YYDKDF (reference sequence). The CDR3 consists of 16 residues. The CDR3 sequence is CATSRTTRLGTDTQYF. The CDR3 nucleotides read TGTGCCACCAGCAGAACAACCCGACTGGGCACAGATACGCAGTATTTT. The variable domain in full, completed from reference TRBV15 and TRBJ2-3, reads DAMVIQNPRYQVTQFGKPVTLSCSQTLNHNVMYWYQQKSSQAPKLLFHYYDKDFNNEADTPDNFQSRRPNTSFCFLDIRSPGLGDTAMYLCATSRTTRLGTDTQYFGPGTRLTVL.

This clonotype came up a few times. This chain joins TRBV18 and TRBJ2-5, with 7 nucleotides matching TRBD2. This CDR3 spans 15 amino acids. The trim removed 1 base at V and 2 bases at J, leaving 4 bases unmatched. CDR1 KGHSH and CDR2 LQKENI come from the germline V gene. CDR3 nucleotides: TGTGCCAGCTCACCACGGGAGGGCATTCAAGAGACCCAGTACTTC. As protein: CASSPREGIQETQYF.

This clonotype was seen at least ten times. J is TRBJ1-1 and V is TRBV5-1; D remains unclear. V was trimmed by 5 bases and J by 0 bases, leaving 11 bases between them. From germline, CDR1 is SGHRS and CDR2 YFSETQ. This CDR3 spans 14 amino acids. The CDR3 nucleotides are TGCGCCAGCAGGGGCAGCACAGTGAACACTGAAGCTTTCTTT. This sequence encodes CASRGSTVNTEAFF.